The present T cell receptor (beta chain) was sequenced within a study of blood T cell repertoires in COVID-19. Study as a whole: The analysed material was cDNA or gDNA that came from T cells, B-cell-depleted T cells, or PBMCs.

Participants' own reports of clinical history determined their cohort assignment. Produced via immunoSEQ multiplex PCR; TCRdb's table is partial and in-frame only. The table shows about 400,000 clones, with around 87% occurring only once. The count of this clone is one. The sequence came from a man aged 40-49 years in a cohort exposed to, infected with or recovered from COVID-19 (not recorded which). Sequenced sample: PBMCs or T cells enriched from blood (not recorded which).

CDR3 residues: CASSPTGAYGYTF. The CDR3 nucleotides read TGTGCCAGTTCTCCGACAGGGGCATATGGCTACACCTTC. The chain has TRBV19 and TRBJ1-2, with 8 positions matching TRBD1. Germline CDR1 and CDR2: LNHDA and SQIVND (reference sequence). This CDR3 contains 13 residues. V shed 8 bases, J shed 5 bases, and the junction held 7 bases outside the gene matches.